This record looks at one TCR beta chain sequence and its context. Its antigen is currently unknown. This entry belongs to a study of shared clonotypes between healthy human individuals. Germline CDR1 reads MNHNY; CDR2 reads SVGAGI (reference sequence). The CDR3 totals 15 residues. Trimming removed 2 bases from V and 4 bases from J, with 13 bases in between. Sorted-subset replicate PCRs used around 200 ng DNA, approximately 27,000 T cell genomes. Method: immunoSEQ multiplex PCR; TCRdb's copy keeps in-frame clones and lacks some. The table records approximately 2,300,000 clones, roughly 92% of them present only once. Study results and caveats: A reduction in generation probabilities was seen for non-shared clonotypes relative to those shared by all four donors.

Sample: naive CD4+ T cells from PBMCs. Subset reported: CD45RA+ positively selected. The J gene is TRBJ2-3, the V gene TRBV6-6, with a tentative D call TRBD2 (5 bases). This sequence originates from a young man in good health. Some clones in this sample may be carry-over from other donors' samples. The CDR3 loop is CASSYGGSYPDTQYF. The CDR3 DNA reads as TGTGCCAGCAGTTACGGCGGGTCGTACCCAGATACGCAGTATTTT.